This T cell receptor (beta chain) was sequenced in a study of neurological immune-mediated disorders. MiXCR was run by TCRdb on the 5' RACE reads, yielding one entry per CDR3 protein. The repertoire consists of roughly 21,000 distinct CDR3 sequences, with more than 14% occurring once and the leading ten covering about 15%. This clonotype was seen at least ten times. The TCR originated in a female donor with HTLV-1-associated myelopathy (HAM/TSP). The sample consisted of PBMCs.

The CDR3 loop is CSVRTSGNNEQFF. CDR3 DNA sequence: TGCAGCGTGAGGACTAGCGGGAACAATGAGCAGTTCTTC. The gene calls are TRBV29-1 and TRBJ2-1; 12 bases match TRBD2. CDR1 and CDR2 (germline): SQVTM, ANQGSEA. The V and J ends lost 6 bases and 5 bases, in that order; junction bases with no gene match: 2. The CDR3 spans 13 residues.